The clone carrying this T cell receptor (beta chain) was picked up one time. This specimen belongs to a study of shared clonotypes between healthy human individuals. This CDR3 spans 16 amino acids. Between the trimmed V and J ends, which lost 0 bases and 2 bases, there was a span of 10 bases. The germline gives CDR1 MGHRA, CDR2 YSYEKL. Naive CD8 cells, CD45RO-negative and positively selected for CCR7, excluded terminally differentiated effector memory CD45RA+ cells. The protocol was immunoSEQ multiplex PCR, while the TCRdb copy is restricted to in-frame clones and leaves out a portion. The sample holds 760,000 or so clones, about 96% seen once.

V gene TRBV4-1 combines with J gene TRBJ1-4, with D possibly TRBD1 on 6 matching bases. The source of this sequence is a man younger than 40 in good health. The sequenced sample was naive CD8+ T cells sorted from blood. The CDR3 here is CASSQDPRGTNEKLFF. In DNA, the CDR3 is TGCGCCAGCAGCCAAGATCCCAGGGGCACTAATGAAAAACTGTTTTTT.